This T cell receptor beta chain was sequenced for a study of blood T cell repertoires in COVID-19. Across the study: Acute-phase and convalescent COVID-19 samples originated in the United States, Italy and Spain. PBMCs, B-cell-depleted T cells, or T cells provided the cDNA or gDNA that made up the material.

Original processing notes: Nucleated cell counts were estimated from reference gene primer amplification. Here immunoSEQ multiplex PCR was the method, and the copy in TCRdb shows in-frame clones only, minus some. V and J calls and clone size are given by that table; D and trimming were obtained from the DNA. The table shows 70,000 to 100,000 clones, with 65% to 90% occurring only once. V lost 5 bases to trimming and J lost 4 bases, with 5 bases between them. CDR1 is SGHTA, CDR2 FQGNSA, per germline. The CDR3 extends over 11 amino acids. The chain links TRBV7-2 to TRBJ1-2; no firm D call. Material: peripheral blood. The receptor comes from a man older than 75 with active or convalescent COVID-19. In DNA form, the CDR3 reads TGTGCCAGCAGCCCCAGCTATGGCTACACCTTC. It encodes CASSPSYGYTF.